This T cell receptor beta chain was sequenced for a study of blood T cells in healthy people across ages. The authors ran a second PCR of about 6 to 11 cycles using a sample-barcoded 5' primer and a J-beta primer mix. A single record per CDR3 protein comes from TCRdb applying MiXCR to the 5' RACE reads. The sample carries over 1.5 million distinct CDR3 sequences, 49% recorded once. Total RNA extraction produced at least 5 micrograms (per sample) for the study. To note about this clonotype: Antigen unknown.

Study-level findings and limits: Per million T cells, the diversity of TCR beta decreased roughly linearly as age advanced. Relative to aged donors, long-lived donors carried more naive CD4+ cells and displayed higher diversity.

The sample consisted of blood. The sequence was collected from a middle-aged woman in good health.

CDR3 in amino acids: CASSSRGPTLETQYF. CDR3 DNA: TGTGCCAGCAGTTCAAGAGGTCCTACCCTAGAGACCCAGTACTTC. V is TRBV28 and J is TRBJ2-5; D gene unclear. Between the trimmed V and J ends, which lost 4 bases and 4 bases, there was a span of 16 bases. The CDR3 has 15 amino acids. Germline CDR1 MDHEN, CDR2 SYDVKM.